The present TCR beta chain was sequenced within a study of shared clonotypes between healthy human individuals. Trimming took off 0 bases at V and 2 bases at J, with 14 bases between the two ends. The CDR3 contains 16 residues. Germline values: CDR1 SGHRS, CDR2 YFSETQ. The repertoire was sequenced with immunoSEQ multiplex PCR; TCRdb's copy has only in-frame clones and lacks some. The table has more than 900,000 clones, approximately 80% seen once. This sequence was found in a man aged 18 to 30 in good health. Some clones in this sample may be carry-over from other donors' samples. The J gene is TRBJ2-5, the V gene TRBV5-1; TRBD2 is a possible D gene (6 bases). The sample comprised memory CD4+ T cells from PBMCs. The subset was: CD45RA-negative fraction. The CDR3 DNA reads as TGCGCCAGCAGCTTGGGTTCTCGGGAGACTCAAGAGACCCAGTACTTC. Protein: CASSLGSRETQETQYF.